This T cell receptor (beta chain) derives from a study of shared clonotypes between healthy human individuals. The authors ran the assay at deep level. For each subset, genomic DNA was distributed in equal portions over several immunoSEQ plates. Template for every sorted-subset replicate PCR totaled 150 to 250 ng DNA, some 30,000 T cell genomes. Clones were read by immunoSEQ multiplex PCR, and TCRdb kept only the in-frame ones, dropping some. The sample gives approximately 1.1 million clones, approximately 78% of which show up once; 0.5% to 0.6% is in the top ten. As to this clone: As yet, its antigen is unknown.

Whole-study results and caveats: Clonotypes not shared had lower generation probabilities than those common to all four donors.

Trimming pared 4 bases from V and 3 bases from J, leaving 15 bases between. The CDR3 loop spans 16 amino acids. Germline values: CDR1 MGHRA, CDR2 YSYEKL. This TCR was sampled from a man between 18 and 29 years old in good health. Some clones in this sample may be carry-over from other donors' samples. Sequenced sample: memory CD4+ T cells from PBMCs. The subset is: CD45RA-negative fraction. This chain joins TRBV4-1 and TRBJ1-4; D uncertain. CDR3 region: CASSPKGYGANEKLFF. In DNA, the CDR3 is TGCGCCAGCAGCCCCAAGGGTTACGGTGCTAATGAAAAACTGTTTTTT.